The text below deals with one T cell receptor (beta chain). What it binds is not known. The record originates from a study of T cells expressing NK-cell markers. The overall study: Just one sequenced donor of eight was HCMV-seronegative, while seven were seropositive.

For TCR beta, cDNA was produced by 5'RACE template switching with UMIs. TCRdb re-called the 5' RACE reads, yielding one record per CDR3 amino acid sequence without DNA. The repertoire table contains 350,000 to 400,000 distinct CDR3 sequences. Findings of the study overall: Specificity for HCMV among expanded NKG2C+ T cell clones was not established. Among CD8+ T cells from over 5 donors, dominant NKG2C+ clonotypes accounted for roughly 1.0-7.0%.

Sequenced sample: blood T cells: a sorted CD56 or NKG2C T cell subset, CD4+ or CD8+ T cells, or bulk PBMC T cells (not recorded which). This receptor was identified in a woman in her forties or fifties in good health.

The CDR3 region is CATSDLKGVTGELFF. The chain combines TRBV24-1 with TRBJ2-2; no DNA is available, so the TRBD1 call from TCRdb remains unchecked. This CDR3 has 15 amino acids. The germline CDR1 and CDR2 sequences are KGHDR and SFDVKD.